The TCR beta chain described here comes from a study of CD8+ T cells in alopecia areata. Study-level results: One nonresponder makes the tie between baseline CD8+ expansion and response uncertain.

Following extraction, RNA underwent reverse transcription to cDNA, which served as the sequencing template. Here immunoSEQ multiplex PCR was the method, and the copy in TCRdb shows in-frame clones only, minus some. Of approximately 90,000 clones detected, over 70% appear once; the ten largest clones hold 15% to 20%. The CDR3 contains 15 residues. Germline V gives CDR1 SQVTM, CDR2 ANQGSEA. The ends lost 0 bases at V and 0 bases at J; junction bases unmatched: 4. Treatment in this sample: oral pan-JAK inhibitor, 5-10 mg twice daily. Lesional scalp punch biopsies and peripheral blood were collected from alopecia areata patients. This clone was observed a handful of times. Its antigen is unknown.

This material consisted of CD8+ T cells sorted from blood, taken between weeks 43 and 45, from a patient treated with tofacitinib. The rearrangement uses TRBV29-1 and TRBJ1-1, with 7 bases identical to TRBD1. The origin of this receptor is a human donor with alopecia areata. The chain's CDR3 is CSVEDWTGVNTEAFF. The CDR3 region has the DNA TGCAGCGTTGAAGATTGGACAGGAGTGAACACTGAAGCTTTCTTT.